These T cell receptor beta chains were read from a single sample in a study of shared clonotypes between healthy human individuals. The table came from immunoSEQ multiplex PCR; TCRdb's copy has only in-frame clones and leaves some out. The table records roughly 2,500,000 clones, 93% of them present only once. Material: naive CD4+ T cells from PBMCs. The receptors derive from a man aged 18 to 30 in good health. Some clones in this sample may be carry-over from other donors' samples. Each CDR3 is given with its conserved first and last residue. Fields, in order: J gene, CDR3 length, D gene, V gene, clone size, CDR3 protein, CDR3 DNA. D genes are given only for firm matches. Not all rows give a size; the values are once, few, many and, for expanded clones, a class.

j_call: TRBJ2-1; cdr3_length: 13; d_call: .; v_call: TRBV7-9; clone_size: .; cdr3_aa: CASSGRASNEQFF; cdr3_nt: TGTGCCAGCAGCGGAAGGGCTAGCAATGAGCAGTTCTTC
j_call: TRBJ2-5; cdr3_length: 13; d_call: .; v_call: TRBV2; clone_size: .; cdr3_aa: CASGGAEKETQYF; cdr3_nt: TGTGCCAGTGGGGGGGCAGAAAAAGAGACCCAGTACTTC
j_call: TRBJ2-2; cdr3_length: 15; d_call: .; v_call: TRBV5-6; clone_size: .; cdr3_aa: CASSSPGLNTGELFF; cdr3_nt: TGTGCCAGCAGCTCCCCGGGACTTAACACCGGGGAGCTGTTTTTT
j_call: TRBJ2-6; cdr3_length: 18; d_call: TRBD1; v_call: TRBV7-3; clone_size: .; cdr3_aa: CASRPPGQDSSGANVLTF; cdr3_nt: TGTGCCAGCAGGCCCCCGGGACAGGACAGCTCTGGGGCCAACGTCCTGACTTTC
j_call: TRBJ2-3; cdr3_length: 14; d_call: .; v_call: TRBV27; clone_size: once; cdr3_aa: CASALGVGTDTQYF; cdr3_nt: TGTGCCAGCGCCCTTGGGGTCGGCACAGATACGCAGTATTTT
j_call: TRBJ2-6; cdr3_length: 16; d_call: .; v_call: TRBV27; clone_size: .; cdr3_aa: CASSLWPGPGANVLTF; cdr3_nt: TGTGCCAGCAGTTTATGGCCCGGGCCTGGGGCCAACGTCCTGACTTTC
j_call: TRBJ2-1; cdr3_length: 12; d_call: .; v_call: TRBV28; clone_size: .; cdr3_aa: CASRGGGHEQFF; cdr3_nt: TGTGCCAGCAGGGGGGGCGGCCATGAGCAGTTCTTC
j_call: TRBJ2-3; cdr3_length: 17; d_call: .; v_call: TRBV7-9; clone_size: .; cdr3_aa: CASSLRQTGSGSDTQYF; cdr3_nt: TGTGCCAGCAGCTTACGGCAGACCGGGAGTGGCTCAGATACGCAGTATTTT
j_call: TRBJ2-1; cdr3_length: 15; d_call: .; v_call: TRBV4-1; clone_size: .; cdr3_aa: CASSQVAAPGDEQFF; cdr3_nt: TGCGCCAGCAGCCAAGTCGCGGCACCCGGAGATGAGCAGTTCTTC
j_call: TRBJ1-4; cdr3_length: 15; d_call: .; v_call: TRBV11-2; clone_size: .; cdr3_aa: CASSLNGGLREKLFF; cdr3_nt: TGTGCCAGCAGCTTAAACGGGGGGCTTAGGGAAAAACTGTTTTTT
j_call: TRBJ1-2; cdr3_length: 15; d_call: TRBD1; v_call: TRBV5-4; clone_size: .; cdr3_aa: CASSVTGPPNYGYTF; cdr3_nt: TGTGCCAGCAGCGTGACAGGGCCCCCTAACTATGGCTACACCTTC
j_call: TRBJ2-5; cdr3_length: 13; d_call: .; v_call: TRBV19; clone_size: .; cdr3_aa: CASSPYREETQYF; cdr3_nt: TGTGCCAGTAGTCCTTACAGGGAAGAGACCCAGTACTTC
j_call: TRBJ2-2; cdr3_length: 16; d_call: TRBD2; v_call: TRBV6-5; clone_size: .; cdr3_aa: CASSYTSGRQGGELFF; cdr3_nt: TGTGCCAGCAGTTACACTAGCGGGAGACAGGGGGGGGAGCTGTTTTTT
j_call: TRBJ2-1; cdr3_length: 15; d_call: .; v_call: TRBV7-2; clone_size: .; cdr3_aa: CASTPLGDTVGPWFF; cdr3_nt: TGTGCCAGCACCCCTCTGGGGGACACCGTCGGGCCCTGGTTCTTC
j_call: TRBJ2-2; cdr3_length: 14; d_call: .; v_call: TRBV5-1; clone_size: .; cdr3_aa: CASSSLSNTGELFF; cdr3_nt: TGCGCCAGCAGCTCCCTATCGAACACCGGGGAGCTGTTTTTT
j_call: TRBJ1-3; cdr3_length: 15; d_call: TRBD1; v_call: TRBV7-8; clone_size: .; cdr3_aa: CASSFRTGTGNTIYF; cdr3_nt: TGTGCCAGCAGCTTCCGGACAGGGACAGGAAACACCATATATTTT
j_call: TRBJ2-7; cdr3_length: 15; d_call: .; v_call: TRBV7-2; clone_size: .; cdr3_aa: CASSLYPSGSYEQYF; cdr3_nt: TGTGCCAGCAGCTTATATCCCTCCGGAAGCTACGAGCAGTACTTC
j_call: TRBJ2-1; cdr3_length: 13; d_call: .; v_call: TRBV9; clone_size: many; cdr3_aa: CASSVESYNEQFF; cdr3_nt: TGTGCCAGCAGCGTAGAAAGCTACAATGAGCAGTTCTTC
j_call: TRBJ2-7; cdr3_length: 13; d_call: .; v_call: TRBV7-9; clone_size: .; cdr3_aa: CASSFRIQGEQYF; cdr3_nt: TGTGCCAGCAGCTTTCGTATCCAGGGCGAGCAGTACTTC
j_call: TRBJ1-2; cdr3_length: 13; d_call: .; v_call: TRBV6-1; clone_size: once; cdr3_aa: CASSLGETYGYTF; cdr3_nt: TGTGCCAGCAGTCTCGGGGAGACTTATGGCTACACCTTC
j_call: TRBJ2-1; cdr3_length: 16; d_call: TRBD1; v_call: TRBV7-2; clone_size: .; cdr3_aa: CASRTRQGASYNEQFF; cdr3_nt: TGTGCCAGCAGGACCAGACAGGGGGCAAGCTACAATGAGCAGTTCTTC
j_call: TRBJ2-1; cdr3_length: 15; d_call: TRBD1; v_call: TRBV9; clone_size: .; cdr3_aa: CASSVEGGQGNEQFF; cdr3_nt: TGTGCCAGCAGCGTAGAAGGGGGACAGGGTAATGAGCAGTTCTTC
j_call: TRBJ2-7; cdr3_length: 12; d_call: .; v_call: TRBV6-5; clone_size: .; cdr3_aa: CASSLQGYEQYF; cdr3_nt: TGTGCCAGCAGTCTACAGGGCTACGAGCAGTACTTC
j_call: TRBJ2-7; cdr3_length: 13; d_call: .; v_call: TRBV7-3; clone_size: .; cdr3_aa: CASSATYTYEQYF; cdr3_nt: TGTGCCAGCAGCGCGACTTATACCTACGAGCAGTACTTC
j_call: TRBJ2-3; cdr3_length: 16; d_call: .; v_call: TRBV7-3; clone_size: .; cdr3_aa: CASSLTTTARADTQYF; cdr3_nt: TGTGCCAGCAGCTTAACGACGACGGCCAGGGCAGATACGCAGTATTTT
j_call: TRBJ2-7; cdr3_length: 15; d_call: TRBD2; v_call: TRBV18; clone_size: .; cdr3_aa: CASSPPGGYSYEQYF; cdr3_nt: TGTGCCAGCTCTCCCCCGGGGGGTTACTCCTACGAGCAGTACTTC
j_call: TRBJ1-5; cdr3_length: 16; d_call: TRBD1; v_call: TRBV5-6; clone_size: .; cdr3_aa: CASSVNRGIWVQPQHF; cdr3_nt: TGTGCCAGCAGCGTAAACAGGGGAATTTGGGTTCAGCCCCAGCATTTT